This T cell receptor (beta chain) was found in a study of B cell selection in AIRE deficiency. Study observations and caveats: Shared Treg sequences were biased toward short CDR3s with few non-templated nucleotide insertions.

TCRdb keeps only in-frame clones here, not all; method: immunoSEQ multiplex PCR. The sample lists about 25,000 clones, just under 97% occurring once. Of note for this clone: Its antigen is unknown.

Sorting defined conventional CD4 T cells as CD4+CD127+. Controls came from healthy donors unrelated to patients. The sample comprised CD4+CD127+ conventional T cells sorted from PBMCs. The sequence was collected from a human donor in good health.

The CDR3 region is CASSQEGLYTGELFF. The CDR3 nucleotides read TGTGCCAGCAGCCAAGAGGGACTTTACACCGGGGAGCTGTTTTTT. This rearrangement joins TRBV4-2 to TRBJ2-2; tentatively, D is TRBD2 (6 bases). The CDR3 length is 15 residues. Germline V gene lookup returns CDR1 LGHNA and CDR2 YNFKEQ. The ends were cut back, 0 bases at V and 3 bases at J, with 8 bases in the middle.